The 19 T cell receptor beta chains below all came from one sample that was sequenced in a study of shared clonotypes between healthy human individuals. The naive CD8 population came from CD45RO-negative cells selected for CCR7, without terminally differentiated effector memory CD45RA+ cells. Method: immunoSEQ multiplex PCR; TCRdb's copy keeps in-frame clones and lacks some. The table lists some 2 million clones, approximately 95% of them singletons. The sequencing input was naive CD8+ T cells sorted from blood. The origin of the receptors is a man between 18 and 29 years old in good health.

The rearrangement links TRBV15 to TRBJ2-3; the D call may be TRBD1 or TRBD2 (5 bases each). Germline CDR1 and CDR2: LNHNV and YYDKDF (reference sequence). V lost 3 bases and J 5 bases, leaving 12 bases between the germline ends. The CDR3 has 14 amino acids. The CDR3 DNA is TGTGCCACCAGCAGTTTCCTGGGGGTAGATACGCAGTATTTT. It yields the protein CATSSFLGVDTQYF.

This clone occurred a few times. V and J are TRBV29-1 and TRBJ2-7, with 10 bases matching TRBD1. J lost 9 bases, V lost 7 bases, and 12 bases had no gene match. The CDR3 sequence is 13 residues long. Germline V lookup: CDR1 SQVTM, CDR2 ANQGSEA. The CDR3 region has the DNA TGCAGCGCCGTGACAGGGGGCCAGGGGTTGCAGTACTTC. Amino acid sequence: CSAVTGGQGLQYF.

CDR3 DNA: TGTGCCAGCAGTTACGGGGGGCGATCACCCCTCCACTTT. This codes for CASSYGGRSPLHF. The chain recombines TRBV6-5 with TRBJ1-6; possibly TRBD1 for D (6 bases). The V end was cut by 2 bases, the J end by 10 bases, with 9 bases between. The CDR3 is 13 residues long. Germline V gene lookup returns CDR1 MNHEY and CDR2 SVGAGI.

This clone was picked up one time. This CDR3 is CASSLTGHSGNTIYF. The DNA for the CDR3 is TGTGCCAGCAGCTTGACAGGGCATTCTGGAAACACCATATATTTT. The rearrangement joins TRBV13 to TRBJ1-3; TRBD1 matches 7 bases. This CDR3 is built from 15 residues. The germline V gene has CDR1 PRHDT and CDR2 FYEKMQ (reference sequence). J gave up 1 base and V 3 bases, and 3 bases lay outside the gene matches.

The V and J genes are TRBV12-5 and TRBJ2-3; a possible D gene is TRBD1 (6 bases). V lost 1 base to trimming and J lost 2 bases, with 13 bases between them. The CDR3 length is 16 residues. Germline V gene sequence: CDR1 LGHNT, CDR2 FRNRAP. CDR3 sequence: CASGLDTGYLTDTQYF. CDR3 coding DNA: TGTGCTAGTGGTTTGGACACAGGGTATCTCACAGATACGCAGTATTTT.

The chain recombines TRBV19 with TRBJ1-5; 8 bases agree with TRBD1. The J segment lost 0 bases and the V segment lost 6 bases, leaving 4 bases of the junction unmatched. The germline gives CDR1 LNHDA, CDR2 SQIVND (reference sequence). The CDR3 consists of 15 residues. CDR3 nucleotide sequence: TGTGCCAGTAGCCCACAGGGGGTTAGCAATCAGCCCCAGCATTTT. This encodes CASSPQGVSNQPQHF.

This chain connects TRBV6-5 to TRBJ1-4, with D uncertain. CDR1 and CDR2 (germline): MNHEY, SVGAGI. With 2 bases removed from V and 0 bases from J, the gap between germline ends came to 10 bases. The CDR3 length is 16 residues. The DNA of the CDR3 is TGTGCCAGCAGTTACCTTACATTTGCAACTAATGAAAAACTGTTTTTT. Encoded protein: CASSYLTFATNEKLFF.

This clone was counted a single time. The chain joins TRBV5-1 to TRBJ1-5, with 7 positions matching TRBD1. V dropped 0 bases and J dropped 6; count of bases not matched to a gene: 9. The CDR3 consists of 16 residues. Per germline, CDR1 SGHRS and CDR2 YFSETQ. This CDR3 reads CASSLAAKGAAQPQHF. CDR3 sequence (DNA): TGCGCCAGCAGCTTGGCCGCAAAGGGGGCGGCTCAGCCCCAGCATTTT. Full variable domain (remainder filled in from reference TRBV5-1 and TRBJ1-5): KAGVTQTPRYLIKTRGQQVTLSCSPISGHRSVSWYQQTPGQGLQFLFEYFSETQRNKGNFPGRFSGRQFSNSRSEMNVSTLELGDSALYLCASSLAAKGAAQPQHFGDGTRLSIL.

A note on this clone: Other DNA sequences from this sample encode an identical CDR3 as well. The V gene is TRBV5-1, the J gene TRBJ2-7; TRBD2 matches at 11 bases. Unmatched junction bases numbered 5, after V lost 5 bases and J lost 4 bases. The CDR3 spans 14 residues. CDR1 is SGHRS and CDR2 is YFSETQ in the germline V gene. The CDR3 DNA sequence: TGCGCCAGCAGTTCCGGGACTAGCGGTTACGAGCAGTACTTC. It is translated as CASSSGTSGYEQYF.

V usage is TRBV13 and J usage is TRBJ2-1, with TRBD2 identical over 10 bases. From germline, CDR1 is PRHDT and CDR2 FYEKMQ (reference sequence). The CDR3 loop spans 15 amino acids. V lost 6 bases and J lost 4; bases outside the gene matches: 6. The CDR3 coding sequence is TGTGCCAGCAGTACGGTAGCGGGAGGTTACAATGAGCAGTTCTTC. This sequence encodes CASSTVAGGYNEQFF.

This chain links TRBV30 with TRBJ2-7; 8 bases align to TRBD1. Germline assignment: CDR1 GTSNPN and CDR2 SVGIG (reference sequence). The length of the CDR3 is 11 residues. With V trimmed by 5 bases and J by 5 bases, 2 bases remained unmatched. CDR3 sequence reads: CAWDRGDEQYF. CDR3 coding DNA: TGTGCCTGGGACAGGGGCGACGAGCAGTACTTC.

The chain links TRBV19 to TRBJ1-1, with a possible D match to TRBD1 (6 bases). This CDR3 contains 19 residues. V lost 5 bases to trimming and J lost 0 bases, with 25 bases between them. Germline CDR1 reads LNHDA; CDR2 reads SQIVND (reference sequence). CDR3 sequence reads: CASSPEGGIGLGVNTEAFF. The CDR3 nucleotides are TGTGCCAGTAGTCCCGAGGGGGGGATCGGCCTTGGCGTGAACACTGAAGCTTTCTTT.

This clone showed up just once. CDR3 sequence reads: CASSPGMSANEKLFF. The CDR3 DNA is TGTGCCAGCAGTCCCGGGATGTCAGCTAATGAAAAACTGTTTTTT. The J gene is TRBJ1-4, the V gene TRBV6-5; D unresolved. This CDR3 contains 15 residues. The germline V gene encodes CDR1 MNHEY and CDR2 SVGAGI. V shed 5 bases and J shed 3 bases, with 13 bases lying between them.

J is TRBJ2-1 and V is TRBV29-1; D is uncertain. The germline V gene encodes CDR1 SQVTM and CDR2 ANQGSEA. Trimming shortened V by 4 bases and J by 1 base, and 8 bases separated the two germline ends. This CDR3 comprises 13 residues. The DNA for the CDR3 is TGCAGCGTTGGCAGGCCTTCCTACAATGAGCAGTTCTTC. Protein: CSVGRPSYNEQFF.

As regards this clone: The sample holds other DNA sequences that translate to the same CDR3. V usage is TRBV9 and J usage is TRBJ2-1, with 9 bases lining up with TRBD2. Germline trimming cut 0 bases from V and 4 bases from J; bases unmatched to any gene: 5. Per germline, CDR1 SGDLS and CDR2 YYNGEE. This CDR3 region has 16 residues. The CDR3 DNA reads TGTGCCAGCAGCGTAGGGGGAGCGGGAGGTTACAATGAGCAGTTCTTC. Protein product: CASSVGGAGGYNEQFF.

Details on this clone: The sample contains more than one DNA sequence encoding this CDR3. The CDR3 DNA sequence: TGCGCCAGCAGCTTGGAGGGTGTGAACACTGAAGCTTTCTTT. Its translation is CASSLEGVNTEAFF. This chain uses TRBV5-1 with TRBJ1-1; no reliable D call. With 0 bases removed from V and 0 bases from J, the gap between germline ends came to 6 bases. The CDR3 is 14 residues long. Germline V gene lookup returns CDR1 SGHRS and CDR2 YFSETQ.

The rearrangement uses TRBV5-6 and TRBJ2-7, with D maybe TRBD1 (6 bases). The CDR3 has 14 amino acids. The germline V and J ends were trimmed by 4 bases and 3 bases, with 14 bases remaining between them. The V gene's germline CDR1 is SGHDT and CDR2 YYEEEE. The CDR3 sequence is CASSRETGSYEQYF. Here the CDR3 DNA reads TGTGCCAGCAGCCGGGAAACAGGGAGCTACGAGCAGTACTTC.

V is TRBV25-1 and J is TRBJ1-2; no clear D. CDR1 and CDR2 (germline): MGHDK, SYGVNS. The CDR3 has 11 residues. The V and J ends lost 9 bases and 4 bases respectively, with 9 bases between them. The CDR3 spells CASDGSYGYTF. For the CDR3, the DNA is TGTGCCAGTGACGGCTCCTATGGCTACACCTTC.

The rearrangement uses TRBV29-1 and TRBJ2-1; D tentatively fits TRBD1 or TRBD2 (5 bases each). The CDR3 extends over 14 amino acids. Trimming shortened V by 3 bases and J by 1 base, and 10 bases separated the two germline ends. Per germline, CDR1 SQVTM and CDR2 ANQGSEA. CDR3 bases: TGCAGCGTTGAGATGGGGGTGTCCTACAATGAGCAGTTCTTC. Translating it yields CSVEMGVSYNEQFF.